This TCR beta chain was documented in a study of blood T cell repertoires in COVID-19. In the authors' methods: Estimated nucleated cell counts came from reference gene primer amplification. Profiling relied on immunoSEQ multiplex PCR, and the TCRdb table lists in-frame clones only, not all of them. The D gene and trimming were derived from the DNA, and the V and J assignments and clone size from that table. The sample includes about 150,000 clones, about 89% of them seen just once. This TCR was recovered from a man in his fifties or sixties with acute or convalescent COVID-19. The sequencing sample was made of peripheral blood.

The CDR3 here is CATASDFAEAFF. For the CDR3, the DNA is TGTGCCACGGCCAGCGATTTCGCTGAAGCTTTCTTT. The chain is built from TRBV7-9 and TRBJ1-1; D is uncertain. The V gene's germline CDR1 is SEHNR and CDR2 FQNEAQ (reference sequence). V was shortened by 10 bases and J by 6 bases, with 15 bases between the two germline ends. The CDR3 loop spans 12 amino acids.